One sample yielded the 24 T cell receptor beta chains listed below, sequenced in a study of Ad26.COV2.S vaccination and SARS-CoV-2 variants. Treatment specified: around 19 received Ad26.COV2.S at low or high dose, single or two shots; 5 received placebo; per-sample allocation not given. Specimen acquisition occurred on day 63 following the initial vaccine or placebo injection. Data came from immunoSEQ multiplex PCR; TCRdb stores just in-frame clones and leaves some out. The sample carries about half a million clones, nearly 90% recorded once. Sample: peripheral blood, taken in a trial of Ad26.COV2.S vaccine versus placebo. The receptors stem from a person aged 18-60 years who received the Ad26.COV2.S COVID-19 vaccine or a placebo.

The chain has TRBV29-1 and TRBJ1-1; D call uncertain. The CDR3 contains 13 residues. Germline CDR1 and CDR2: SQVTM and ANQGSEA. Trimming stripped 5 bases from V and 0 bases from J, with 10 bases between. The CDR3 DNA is TGCAGCGTTTTGACCGGCATGAACACTGAAGCTTTCTTT. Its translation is CSVLTGMNTEAFF.

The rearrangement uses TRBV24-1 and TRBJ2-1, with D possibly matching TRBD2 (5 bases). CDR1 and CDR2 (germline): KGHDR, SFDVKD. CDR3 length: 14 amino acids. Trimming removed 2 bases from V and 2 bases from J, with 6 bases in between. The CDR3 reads CATSDWRTYNEQFF. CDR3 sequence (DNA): TGTGCCACCAGTGATTGGAGGACCTACAATGAGCAGTTCTTC.

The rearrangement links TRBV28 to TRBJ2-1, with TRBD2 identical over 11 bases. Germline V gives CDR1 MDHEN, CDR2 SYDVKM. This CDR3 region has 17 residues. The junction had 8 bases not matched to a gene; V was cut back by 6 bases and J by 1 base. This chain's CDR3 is CASRVAGGPLSYNEQFF. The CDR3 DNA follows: TGTGCCAGCAGAGTAGCGGGAGGGCCACTATCCTACAATGAGCAGTTCTTC.

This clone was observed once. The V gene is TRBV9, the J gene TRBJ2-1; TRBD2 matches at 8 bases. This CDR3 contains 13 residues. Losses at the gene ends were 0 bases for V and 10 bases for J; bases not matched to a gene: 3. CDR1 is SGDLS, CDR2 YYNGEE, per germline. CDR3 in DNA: TGTGCCAGCAGCGTAGGAAGCGGGGGAGAGCAGTTCTTC. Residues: CASSVGSGGEQFF.

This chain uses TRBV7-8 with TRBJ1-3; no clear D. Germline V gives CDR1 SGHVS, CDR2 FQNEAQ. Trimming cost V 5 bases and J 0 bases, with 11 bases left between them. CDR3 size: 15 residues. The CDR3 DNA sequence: TGTGCCAGCAGCCGAGACGGATACTCTGGAAACACCATATATTTT. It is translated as CASSRDGYSGNTIYF.

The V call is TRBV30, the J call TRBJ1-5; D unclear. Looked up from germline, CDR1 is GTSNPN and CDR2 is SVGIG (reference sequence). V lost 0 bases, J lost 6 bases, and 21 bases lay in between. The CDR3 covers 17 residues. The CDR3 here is CAWSVPGVGRLAQPQHF. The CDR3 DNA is TGTGCCTGGAGTGTACCCGGGGTCGGAAGGTTGGCTCAGCCCCAGCATTTT.

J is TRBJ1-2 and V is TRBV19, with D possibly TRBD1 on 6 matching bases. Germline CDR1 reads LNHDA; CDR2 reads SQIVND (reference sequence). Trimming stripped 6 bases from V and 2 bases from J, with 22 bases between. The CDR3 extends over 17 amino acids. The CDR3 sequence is CASSYITTGFLNYGYTF. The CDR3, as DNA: TGTGCCAGTAGCTACATTACCACAGGGTTCCTAAACTATGGCTACACCTTC.

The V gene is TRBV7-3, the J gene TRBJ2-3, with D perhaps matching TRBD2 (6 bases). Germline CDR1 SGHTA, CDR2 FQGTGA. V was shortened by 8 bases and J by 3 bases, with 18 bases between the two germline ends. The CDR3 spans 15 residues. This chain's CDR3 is CASRKAGLGTDTQYF. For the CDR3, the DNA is TGTGCCAGCCGAAAAGCGGGCCTAGGGACAGATACGCAGTATTTT.

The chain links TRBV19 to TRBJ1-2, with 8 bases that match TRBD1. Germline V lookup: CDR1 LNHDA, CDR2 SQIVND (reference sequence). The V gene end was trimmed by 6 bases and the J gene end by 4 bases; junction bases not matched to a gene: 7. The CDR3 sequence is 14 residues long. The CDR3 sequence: CASRSPDRVYGYTF. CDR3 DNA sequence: TGTGCCAGTAGGAGCCCGGACAGGGTCTATGGCTACACCTTC.

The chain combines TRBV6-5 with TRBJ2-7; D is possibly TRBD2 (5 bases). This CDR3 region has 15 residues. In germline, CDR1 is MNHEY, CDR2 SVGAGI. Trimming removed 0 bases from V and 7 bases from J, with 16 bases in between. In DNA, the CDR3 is TGTGCCAGCAGTTACTCGTCAGGACGGGAAGAAGAGCAGTACTTC. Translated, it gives CASSYSSGREEEQYF.

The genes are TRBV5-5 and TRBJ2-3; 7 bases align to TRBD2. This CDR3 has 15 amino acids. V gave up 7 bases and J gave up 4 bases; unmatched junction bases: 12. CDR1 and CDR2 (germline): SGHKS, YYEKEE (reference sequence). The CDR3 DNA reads TGTGCCAGCTCTCAAACTAGCGCGGTCGCAGATACGCAGTATTTT. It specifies CASSQTSAVADTQYF.

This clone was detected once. The CDR3 loop is CASSFLRNTEAFF. Written as DNA, the CDR3 is TGTGCCAGCAGCTTTCTAAGGAACACTGAAGCTTTCTTT. The chain uses TRBV5-5 and TRBJ1-1; D gene unclear. Germline lookup yields CDR1 SGHKS and CDR2 YYEKEE (reference sequence). CDR3 length: 13 amino acids. V was clipped by 2 bases and J by 1 base, with 6 bases between them.

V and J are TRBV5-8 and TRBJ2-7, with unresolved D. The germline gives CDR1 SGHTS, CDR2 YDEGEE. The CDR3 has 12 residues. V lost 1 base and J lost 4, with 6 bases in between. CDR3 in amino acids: CASSLTNYEQYF. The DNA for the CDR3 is TGTGCCAGCAGCTTGACAAATTACGAGCAGTACTTC. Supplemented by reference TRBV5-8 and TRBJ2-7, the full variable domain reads EAGVTQSPTHLIKTRGQQATLRCSPISGHTSVYWYQQALGLGLQFLLWYDEGEERNRGNFPPRFSGRQFPNYSSELNVNALELEDSALYLCASSLTNYEQYFGPGTRLTVT.

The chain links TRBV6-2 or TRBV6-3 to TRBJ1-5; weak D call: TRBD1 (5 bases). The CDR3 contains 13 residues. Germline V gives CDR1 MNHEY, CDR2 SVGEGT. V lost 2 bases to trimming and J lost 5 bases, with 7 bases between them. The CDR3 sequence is CASSYGGHQPQHF. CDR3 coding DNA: TGTGCCAGCAGTTACGGGGGTCATCAGCCCCAGCATTTT.

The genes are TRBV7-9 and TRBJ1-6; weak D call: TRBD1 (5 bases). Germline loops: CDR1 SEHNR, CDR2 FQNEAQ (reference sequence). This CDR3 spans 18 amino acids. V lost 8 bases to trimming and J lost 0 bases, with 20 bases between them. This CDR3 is CASRKDIGTSSYNSPLHF. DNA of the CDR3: TGTGCCAGCCGCAAGGACATCGGGACTAGCTCCTATAATTCACCCCTCCACTTT.

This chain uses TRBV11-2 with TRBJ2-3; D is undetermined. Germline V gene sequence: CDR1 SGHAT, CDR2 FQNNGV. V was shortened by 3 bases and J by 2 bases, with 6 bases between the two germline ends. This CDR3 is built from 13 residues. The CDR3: CASSLANTDTQYF. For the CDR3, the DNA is TGTGCCAGCAGCTTGGCTAACACAGATACGCAGTATTTT.

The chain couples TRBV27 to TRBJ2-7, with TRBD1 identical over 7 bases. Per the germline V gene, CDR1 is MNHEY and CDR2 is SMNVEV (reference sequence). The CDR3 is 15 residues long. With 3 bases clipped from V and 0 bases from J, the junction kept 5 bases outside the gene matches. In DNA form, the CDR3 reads TGTGCCAGCAGTTTGTCGACAGGGCTCTCCTACGAGCAGTACTTC. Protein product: CASSLSTGLSYEQYF.

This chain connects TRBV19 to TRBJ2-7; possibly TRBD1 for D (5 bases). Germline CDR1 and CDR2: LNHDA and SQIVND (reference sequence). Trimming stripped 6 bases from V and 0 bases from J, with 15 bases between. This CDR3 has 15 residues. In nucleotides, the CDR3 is TGTGCCAGTAGCCGAGACAGCCGAATCTCCTACGAGCAGTACTTC. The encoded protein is CASSRDSRISYEQYF.

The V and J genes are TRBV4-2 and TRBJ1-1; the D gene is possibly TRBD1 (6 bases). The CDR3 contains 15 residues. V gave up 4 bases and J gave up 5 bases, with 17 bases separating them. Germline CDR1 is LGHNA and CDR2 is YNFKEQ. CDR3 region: CASSPSQGIDTEAFF. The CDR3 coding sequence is TGTGCCAGCAGCCCTAGCCAGGGGATAGATACTGAAGCTTTCTTT.

The CDR3 spells CASSTGLARNEQFF. The CDR3 nucleotides are TGTGCCAGCAGCACGGGACTAGCCAGGAATGAGCAGTTCTTC. V gene TRBV7-3 combines with J gene TRBJ2-1, with 9 nucleotides matching TRBD2. From germline, CDR1 is SGHTA and CDR2 FQGTGA. The V segment lost 5 bases and the J segment 7 bases; nucleotides outside the gene matches: 6. This CDR3 contains 14 residues.

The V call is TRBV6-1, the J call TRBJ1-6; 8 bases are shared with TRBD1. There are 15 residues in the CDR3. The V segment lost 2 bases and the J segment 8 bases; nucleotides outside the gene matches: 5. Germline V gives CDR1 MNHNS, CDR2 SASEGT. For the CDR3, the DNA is TGTGCCAGCAGTGAAACACAGGGGGTTTATTCACCCCTCCACTTT. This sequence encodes CASSETQGVYSPLHF.

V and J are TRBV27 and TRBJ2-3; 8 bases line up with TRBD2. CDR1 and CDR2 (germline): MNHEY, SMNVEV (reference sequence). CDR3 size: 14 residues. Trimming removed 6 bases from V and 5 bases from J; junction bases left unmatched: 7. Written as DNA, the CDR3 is TGTGCCAGCAGATGGCGGGGGGTGTTAGATACGCAGTATTTT. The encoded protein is CASRWRGVLDTQYF.

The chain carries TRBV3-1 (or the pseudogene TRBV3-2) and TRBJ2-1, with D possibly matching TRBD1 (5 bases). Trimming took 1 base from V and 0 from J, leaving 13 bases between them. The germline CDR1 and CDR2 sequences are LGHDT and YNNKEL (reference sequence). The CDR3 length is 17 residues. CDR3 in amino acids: CASSQGGAPSSYNEQFF. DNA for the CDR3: TGTGCCAGCAGCCAAGGGGGCGCACCGAGCTCCTACAATGAGCAGTTCTTC.

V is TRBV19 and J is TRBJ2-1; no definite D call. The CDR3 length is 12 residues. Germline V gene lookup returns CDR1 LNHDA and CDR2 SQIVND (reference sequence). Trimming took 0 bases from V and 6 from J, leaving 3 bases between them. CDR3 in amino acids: CASSIDVNEQFF. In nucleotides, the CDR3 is TGTGCCAGTAGTATAGACGTCAATGAGCAGTTCTTC.